A selection of T cell receptor beta chains follows, all from one sample in a study of early T cells in non-severe SARS-CoV-2 infection. TCRdb ran MiXCR on the 5' RACE reads and lists one entry per CDR3 protein. The table has some 53,000 distinct CDR3 sequences, 8% to 10% seen once; the top ten hold about 9%. Material for sequencing was whole blood. The receptors shown here come from an adult who was a healthcare worker with PCR-confirmed SARS-CoV-2 infection or an uninfected control (not recorded which). The CDR3 runs from the conserved cysteine through the conserved F or W. The D gene is left open where the match is weak. The listing skips clone size in some rows; elsewhere it reads once, few, many or a size class.

d_call	v_call	clone_size	j_call	cdr3_aa	cdr3_nt
TRBD2	TRBV7-9	NA	TRBJ2-3	CASSKLAGNTDTQYF	TGTGCCAGCAGCAAACTAGCGGGAAACACAGATACGCAGTATTTT
NA	TRBV5-1	few	TRBJ2-2	CASSLDADTGELFF	TGCGCCAGCAGCTTGGACGCCGACACCGGGGAGCTGTTTTTT
NA	TRBV4-1	few	TRBJ2-3	CASSQEPDLTDTQYF	TGCGCCAGCAGCCAAGAACCGGACCTCACAGATACGCAGTATTTT
TRBD1	TRBV6-5	few	TRBJ1-5	CASRKDRGHQPQHF	TGTGCCAGCAGAAAAGACAGGGGACACCAGCCCCAGCATTTT
NA	TRBV10-2	few	TRBJ2-1	CASTLDIYNEQFF	TGCGCCAGCACCTTGGACATCTACAATGAGCAGTTCTTC
NA	TRBV7-8	few	TRBJ1-1	CASSVGDTEAFF	TGTGCCAGCAGCGTAGGGGACACTGAAGCTTTCTTT
NA	TRBV28	few	TRBJ1-4	CASSPLDSSTNEKLFF	TGTGCCAGCAGTCCCCTGGACAGTAGCACTAATGAAAAACTGTTTTTT
TRBD1	TRBV6-2/TRBV6-3	many	TRBJ2-1	CASSLTGTPYNEQFF	TGTGCCAGCAGTCTGACAGGGACCCCCTACAATGAGCAGTTCTTC
NA	TRBV25-1	NA	TRBJ2-5	CASSESGGQETQYF	TGTGCCAGCAGTGAATCCGGGGGACAAGAGACCCAGTACTTC
TRBD2	TRBV25-1	many	TRBJ2-7	CASSESTSGRSGVWSYEQYF	TGTGCCAGCAGTGAATCCACTAGCGGGAGGTCAGGGGTTTGGTCCTACGAGCAGTACTTC
TRBD1	TRBV28	NA	TRBJ2-7	CASSLSQGAGSYEQYF	TGTGCCAGCAGTTTATCCCAGGGGGCCGGCTCCTACGAGCAGTACTTC
NA	TRBV6-1	NA	TRBJ1-2	CASSESGKYGYTF	TGTGCCAGCAGTGAGTCGGGGAAGTATGGCTACACCTTC
NA	TRBV27	many	TRBJ2-7	CASGPRDRIESLYEQYF	TGTGCCAGCGGACCCCGGGACCGAATTGAGTCGCTCTACGAGCAGTACTTC
NA	TRBV7-9	many	TRBJ1-2	CASSWDQNYGYTF	TGTGCCAGCAGCTGGGACCAAAACTATGGCTACACCTTC
NA	TRBV11-2	many	TRBJ2-1	CASSFLPAGSSYNEQFF	TGTGCCAGCAGCTTCCTACCCGCCGGGAGCTCCTACAATGAGCAGTTCTTC
NA	TRBV29-1	many	TRBJ2-2	CSVGARKNTGELFF	TGCAGCGTTGGGGCTAGGAAAAACACCGGGGAGCTGTTTTTT
NA	TRBV5-4	few	TRBJ2-2	CASSTRTVNTGELFF	TGTGCCAGCAGCACCCGGACAGTGAACACCGGGGAGCTGTTTTTT
NA	TRBV11-1	many	TRBJ1-1	CASSWTGTANTEAFF	TGTGCCAGCAGCTGGACCGGGACGGCGAACACTGAAGCTTTCTTT
NA	TRBV20-1	few	TRBJ2-7	CSASPPQLTGYEQYF	TGCAGTGCTAGCCCTCCTCAGTTGACTGGGTACGAGCAGTACTTC
NA	TRBV20-1	NA	TRBJ1-3	CSARLGRNSGNTIYF	TGCAGTGCCAGACTCGGACGGAACTCTGGAAACACCATATATTTT
NA	TRBV5-1	many	TRBJ1-4	CASSQKVSPNEKLFF	TGCGCCAGCAGCCAGAAAGTTTCGCCTAATGAAAAACTGTTTTTT
NA	TRBV11-1	few	TRBJ2-5	CASSLAGEKETQYF	TGTGCCAGCAGCTTAGCGGGAGAAAAGGAGACCCAGTACTTC
TRBD2	TRBV7-9	many	TRBJ2-2	CASSSRLADTTGELFF	TGTGCCAGCAGCTCCCGTCTAGCGGATACGACCGGGGAGCTGTTTTTT
NA	TRBV20-1	NA	TRBJ1-1	CSARPGARTEAFF	TGCAGTGCTAGGCCGGGGGCGCGAACTGAAGCTTTCTTT
NA	TRBV7-8	few	TRBJ2-1	CASSLVQGGEQFF	TGTGCCAGCAGCTTAGTACAGGGTGGTGAGCAGTTCTTC
NA	TRBV20-1	NA	TRBJ2-7	CSAPDVLSYEQYF	TGCAGTGCCCCAGACGTACTCTCCTACGAGCAGTACTTC
TRBD1	TRBV11-2	few	TRBJ1-4	CASSLDGTGNEKLFF	TGTGCCAGCAGCTTAGATGGGACAGGGAACGAAAAACTGTTTTTT
TRBD1	TRBV18	NA	TRBJ2-7	CASSPGTGDWEQYF	TGTGCCAGCTCACCAGGGACAGGGGATTGGGAGCAGTACTTC
TRBD1	TRBV28	few	TRBJ1-1	CASSFQGTGGDFF	TGTGCCAGCAGTTTCCAAGGGACAGGGGGCGACTTCTTT
NA	TRBV3-1	NA	TRBJ1-1	CASSQATGAEAFF	TGTGCCAGCAGCCAAGCCACAGGAGCTGAAGCTTTCTTT
NA	TRBV7-9	many	TRBJ1-5	CASSLAGSHQPQHF	TGTGCCAGCAGCTTAGCGGGGAGCCATCAGCCCCAGCATTTT
NA	TRBV14	few	TRBJ1-2	CASSQEVWGRGYTF	TGTGCCAGCAGCCAAGAGGTCTGGGGGCGAGGCTACACCTTC
NA	TRBV20-1	many	TRBJ1-2	CSARQQNYGYTF	TGCAGTGCTAGACAACAGAACTATGGCTACACCTTC
NA	TRBV4-3	few	TRBJ2-5	CASSQSRVMQETQYF	TGCGCCAGCAGCCAGTCTCGCGTGATGCAAGAGACCCAGTACTTC
NA	TRBV6-1	NA	TRBJ1-6	CASSDQPNNSPLHF	TGTGCCAGCAGTGACCAACCGAACAATTCACCCCTCCACTTT
NA	TRBV5-1	many	TRBJ2-7	CASRAGNSEQYF	TGCGCCAGCAGAGCAGGGAATTCCGAGCAGTACTTC
NA	TRBV7-6	few	TRBJ2-7	CASSSRDITYEQYF	TGTGCCAGCAGCTCCCGGGACATAACTTACGAGCAGTACTTC
TRBD2	TRBV9	few	TRBJ2-2	CASSVAASGGTGELFF	TGTGCCAGCAGCGTAGCCGCTAGCGGGGGCACCGGGGAGCTGTTTTTT
NA	TRBV12-3/TRBV12-4	many	TRBJ1-5	CASSITGTPDIAQHF	TGTGCCAGCAGTATAACCGGGACTCCTGATATTGCCCAGCATTTT
TRBD1	TRBV6-2/TRBV6-3	few	TRBJ2-1	CASSYRTGFRNEQFF	TGTGCCAGCAGTTACAGGACAGGGTTCAGGAATGAGCAGTTCTTC
TRBD2	TRBV4-2	NA	TRBJ2-1	CASSQDPTSGSHEQFF	TGTGCCAGCAGCCAAGATCCGACTAGCGGGAGCCATGAGCAGTTCTTC
NA	TRBV7-2	once	TRBJ2-5	CASSQGSSAPATQYF	TGTGCCAGCAGCCAGGGATCTAGCGCCCCAGCGACCCAGTACTTC
NA	TRBV7-2	NA	TRBJ1-5	CASSLPGGRKHF	TGTGCCAGCAGCCTCCCGGGAGGAAGAAAGCATTTT
NA	TRBV4-3	NA	TRBJ1-4	CASSQVGRGATNEKLFF	TGCGCCAGCAGCCAAGTCGGCCGGGGGGCAACTAATGAAAAACTGTTTTTT
NA	TRBV12-3/TRBV12-4	many	TRBJ1-1	CASSLASGGGGTEAFF	TGTGCCAGCAGTTTAGCCTCGGGAGGCGGGGGCACTGAAGCTTTCTTT
NA	TRBV12-3/TRBV12-4	few	TRBJ1-5	CASTPQLAGNQPQHF	TGTGCCAGCACCCCACAGCTTGCGGGCAATCAGCCCCAGCATTTT
NA	TRBV6-1	NA	TRBJ1-6	CASSEYPTLGSPLHF	TGTGCCAGCAGTGAATACCCGACCCTTGGTTCACCCCTCCACTTT
NA	TRBV7-6	NA	TRBJ2-3	CASSLVGSGANTDTQYF	TGTGCCAGCAGCTTAGTAGGGAGCGGCGCAAACACAGATACGCAGTATTTT
NA	TRBV11-2	many	TRBJ2-7	CASSPVFSHEQYF	TGTGCCAGCAGCCCTGTCTTCAGCCACGAGCAGTACTTC
NA	TRBV5-5	NA	TRBJ2-7	CASSLLGTLTYEQYF	TGTGCCAGCAGCTTGCTCGGGACACTTACCTACGAGCAGTACTTC
NA	TRBV12-3/TRBV12-4	few	TRBJ1-3	CASSQGTSGSGNTIYF	TGTGCCAGCAGTCAAGGGACATCTGGCTCTGGAAACACCATATATTTT
TRBD2	TRBV11-3	few	TRBJ2-1	CASSLVGTSGYNEQFF	TGTGCCAGCAGCTTGGTCGGGACTAGCGGTTACAATGAGCAGTTCTTC
TRBD2	TRBV9	many	TRBJ2-1	CASSVESGRSDEQFF	TGTGCCAGCAGCGTAGAAAGCGGGAGGTCGGATGAGCAGTTCTTC
NA	TRBV27	many	TRBJ2-7	CASSLSQGTYEQYF	TGTGCCAGCAGTTTATCGCAGGGGACCTACGAGCAGTACTTC
NA	TRBV16	many	TRBJ1-1	CASSQETMNTEAFF	TGTGCCAGCAGCCAGGAGACCATGAACACTGAAGCTTTCTTT
TRBD1	TRBV30	many	TRBJ2-2	CAWRKYGTGAAGELFF	TGTGCCTGGAGGAAATATGGGACAGGGGCGGCCGGGGAGCTGTTTTTT
NA	TRBV9	NA	TRBJ2-1	CASSVGGAHNEQFF	TGTGCCAGCAGCGTAGGGGGCGCCCACAATGAGCAGTTCTTC
NA	TRBV20-1	NA	TRBJ2-1	CSARGTEISYNEQFF	TGCAGTGCTAGAGGCACGGAGATCTCCTACAATGAGCAGTTCTTC
NA	TRBV28	NA	TRBJ1-1	CASSSPSAGWATEAFF	TGTGCCAGCAGTTCCCCCTCCGCCGGTTGGGCCACTGAAGCTTTCTTT